This T cell receptor beta chain was retrieved from a study of blood T cell repertoires in COVID-19. Overall study: The study drew acute and convalescent COVID-19 samples from the United States, Italy and Spain. T cells, B-cell-depleted T cells, or PBMCs provided the cDNA or gDNA that served as material.

CDR1 SQVTM and CDR2 ANQGSEA come from the germline V gene. The ends were cut back, 4 bases at V and 4 bases at J, with 7 bases in the middle. The CDR3 contains 11 residues. Participants were aged about 18 to 89 years from 24 US areas. This clone has only a few counts. Per the authors' pipeline: Amplified reference gene primers provided the basis for estimating nucleated cell counts. TCRdb's copy holds only in-frame clones and misses some; the assay was immunoSEQ multiplex PCR. V, J and clone size are taken as reported in that table, and D and trimming were inferred from the DNA itself. The sample lists around 250,000 clones, roughly 83% seen once, with 2% to 2.5% in the top ten.

The chain links TRBV29-1 to TRBJ1-2; D is possibly TRBD1 (5 bases). The sequencing input was PBMCs or T cells enriched from blood (not recorded which). The receptor was isolated from a woman aged 45-65 years who had recovered from COVID-19. CDR3 coding DNA: TGCAGCGTTGGACAGAGCTATGGCTACACCTTC. Encoded protein: CSVGQSYGYTF.